This record concerns one T cell receptor beta chain sequence. Its antigen remains unidentified. The source of the sample is a study of T cells in Graves' hyperthyroidism and ophthalmopathy. The authors obtained PBMCs from roughly 10 ml of fresh peripheral blood. The CDR3 regions of TCR beta were amplified from RNA transcripts. The HTBI set primed first-round TCR CDR3 RT-PCR. TCRdb re-called the multiplex PCR reads with MiXCR, one entry per CDR3 protein. The sample consists of under 350,000 distinct CDR3 sequences, roughly 23% of them appearing once. Notes on the study in general: In blood, most of the thyroid clonotypes expanded above 0.001 were also present. A model built on 13 V-J features separated ophthalmopathy from stable hyperthyroidism. The model predicted ophthalmopathy a median approximately 6.3 months before onset.

The TCR was taken from a woman in her 50s with Graves' hyperthyroidism. The specimen sequenced was blood.

CDR3: CASSFYGLQFNEQFF. The DNA of the CDR3 is TGTGCCAGCAGTTTCTACGGACTCCAATTTAATGAGCAGTTCTTC. V usage is TRBV12-3 or TRBV12-4 and J usage is TRBJ2-1; a weak D match, TRBD2 (5 bases). Trimming cost V 3 bases and J 7 bases, with 16 bases left between them. The CDR3 contains 15 residues.